These T cell receptor beta chains were read from a single sample in a study of regulatory T cells in long-lasting Graves disease. TCRdb re-analysed the multiplex PCR reads in MiXCR, keeping a single row per CDR3 protein. The data show 350,000 to 500,000 distinct CDR3 sequences, under 25% seen once. The sequenced sample was peripheral blood mononuclear cells (PBMCs), obtained when the disease was refractory, from a patient treated with antithyroid drugs. The receptors originated from a female donor with Graves disease. Each CDR3 is given with its conserved first and last residue. The order of the fields is clone size, J gene, D gene, V gene, CDR3 DNA, CDR3 protein. The D gene is left open where the match is weak. Some rows have no size entry. The others give once, few or many, or a class for an expanded clone.

clone_size: few; j_call: TRBJ2-7; d_call: TRBD1; v_call: TRBV6-5; cdr3_nt: TGTGCCAGCAGTTACCCCCGGGACAGGTCCCACGAGCAGTACTTC; cdr3_aa: CASSYPRDRSHEQYF
clone_size: many; j_call: TRBJ1-6; d_call: TRBD1; v_call: TRBV27; cdr3_nt: TGTGCCAGCAGTTCCACAGACAGGGCGCTTGTTGATTCACCCCTCCACTTT; cdr3_aa: CASSSTDRALVDSPLHF
clone_size: .; j_call: TRBJ2-7; d_call: .; v_call: TRBV13; cdr3_nt: TGTGCCAGCGCGGGTAGCGCAAGCTCCTACGAGCAGTACTTC; cdr3_aa: CASAGSASSYEQYF
clone_size: few; j_call: TRBJ2-2; d_call: .; v_call: TRBV18; cdr3_nt: TGTGCCAGCTCACCACCGGTGGGTTTCACCGGGGAGCTGTTTTTT; cdr3_aa: CASSPPVGFTGELFF
clone_size: .; j_call: TRBJ1-3; d_call: .; v_call: TRBV6-2/TRBV6-3; cdr3_nt: TGTGTCAGCAGTCAAGGGGATAGCTCTGGAAACACCATATATTTT; cdr3_aa: CVSSQGDSSGNTIYF
clone_size: many; j_call: TRBJ2-5; d_call: TRBD1; v_call: TRBV29-1; cdr3_nt: TGCAGCGTTGCAAACGACAGGGCGCAGTACTTC; cdr3_aa: CSVANDRAQYF
clone_size: many; j_call: TRBJ1-5; d_call: TRBD1; v_call: TRBV2; cdr3_nt: TGTGCCAGCAGTGCAGAGACAGGGGTTTTTGGCAATCAGCCCCAGCATTTT; cdr3_aa: CASSAETGVFGNQPQHF
clone_size: .; j_call: TRBJ2-1; d_call: .; v_call: TRBV20-1; cdr3_nt: TGCAGTGCTAGAGGGTCGAGGGATGAGCAGTTCTTC; cdr3_aa: CSARGSRDEQFF
clone_size: .; j_call: TRBJ2-7; d_call: .; v_call: TRBV18; cdr3_nt: TGTGCCAGCTCACCAGCCAGGGACTACGAGCAGTACTTC; cdr3_aa: CASSPARDYEQYF
clone_size: .; j_call: TRBJ1-1; d_call: .; v_call: TRBV20-1; cdr3_nt: TGCAGTGCTAGACTACGGAATCGGGGGACTGAAGCTTTCTTT; cdr3_aa: CSARLRNRGTEAFF
clone_size: .; j_call: TRBJ2-3; d_call: TRBD2; v_call: TRBV5-1; cdr3_nt: TGCGCCAGCGCCGGGACTAGCGGATCCCCGGCAGATACGCAGTATTTT; cdr3_aa: CASAGTSGSPADTQYF
clone_size: .; j_call: TRBJ1-2; d_call: .; v_call: TRBV9; cdr3_nt: TGTGCCAGCAGCGAACAGGGCTATGGCTACACCTTC; cdr3_aa: CASSEQGYGYTF
clone_size: many; j_call: TRBJ1-1; d_call: .; v_call: TRBV3-1; cdr3_nt: TGTGCCAGCAGACGAGGGTACACTGAAGCTTTCTTT; cdr3_aa: CASRRGYTEAFF
clone_size: many; j_call: TRBJ2-5; d_call: TRBD1; v_call: TRBV6-1; cdr3_nt: TGTGCCAGCACCGAATCCACAGACAGGGGGGTAACCCAGTACTTC; cdr3_aa: CASTESTDRGVTQYF
clone_size: many; j_call: TRBJ1-2; d_call: .; v_call: TRBV12-3/TRBV12-4; cdr3_nt: TGTGCCAGCACTTCTAACACAGGGAGTAACTATGGCTACACCTTC; cdr3_aa: CASTSNTGSNYGYTF
clone_size: many; j_call: TRBJ1-1; d_call: TRBD1; v_call: TRBV24-1; cdr3_nt: TGTGCCACCAGGCCGCGGACAGGAGCGAACACTGAAGCTTTCTTT; cdr3_aa: CATRPRTGANTEAFF